This TCR beta chain was recovered during a study of response to subunit inactivated influenza vaccine. This CDR3 has 17 amino acids. V lost 1 base, J lost 2 bases, and 17 bases lay in between. Germline CDR1 is MGHRA and CDR2 is YSYEKL. TCRdb passed the RT-PCR reads through MiXCR, listing each CDR3 protein once. The sample shows about 540,000 distinct CDR3 sequences, roughly 25% of them seen only once. This same sample was also part of a study on T cells expressing NK-cell markers. That study adds: Scientists made TCR beta cDNA using 5'RACE template switching with UMIs. Researchers got TCR beta repertoires out of sorted CD3+CD56+NKG2C+, CD3+CD56+NKG2C- and CD3+CD56-NKG2C+ T cells.

The sequences come from CD4+ T cells sorted from PBMCs, collected 11 to 12 days after vaccination. This sequence was found in a man between 50 and 59 years old who received an inactivated influenza vaccine. The chain recombines TRBV4-1 with TRBJ2-5; D is uncertain. CDR3 coding DNA: TGCGCCAGCAGCCAAGCGGCTGGGCGCCCTGCTCAAGAGACCCAGTACTTC. Its translation: CASSQAAGRPAQETQYF.